This is a list of T cell receptor beta chains from one sample in a study of radiotherapy plus CTLA-4 blockade in lung cancer. Only in-frame clones appear in the TCRdb table, and some are missing; sequencing was by immunoSEQ multiplex PCR. Of around 80,000 clones detected, more than 60% appear once; the ten largest clones hold roughly 22%. The specimen was peripheral blood, collected from a patient treated with radiotherapy plus ipilimumab. The receptor set was obtained from a human donor with non-small cell lung cancer whose response to radiotherapy plus ipilimumab could not be evaluated. Some clones in this sample may be carry-over from other donors' samples. Each CDR3 is given with its conserved first and last residue. D genes are given only for firm matches. Size is stated for part of the rows, as once, few or many counts, or as a class when the clone is expanded.

clone_size	v_call	j_call	d_call	cdr3_nt	cdr3_aa
.	TRBV2	TRBJ2-2	.	TGTGCCAGCAGTGCATGGGGGCCCGGGGAGCTGTTTTTT	CASSAWGPGELFF
few	TRBV5-6	TRBJ1-4	TRBD1	TGTGCCAGCAGCTGGGACAGAGGGGAAAAACTGTTTTTT	CASSWDRGEKLFF
.	TRBV5-5	TRBJ1-2	TRBD1	TGTGCCAGCAGCCCGCAACAGGGGGCGCAGAGCTATGGCTACACCTTC	CASSPQQGAQSYGYTF
once	TRBV27	TRBJ2-3	.	TGTGCCAGCAGTCCAAGTAGGGGGGGCCGGCAAGATACGCAGTATTTT	CASSPSRGGRQDTQYF
once	TRBV18	TRBJ2-7	.	TGTGCCAGCTCACCAGCAGTGACACCAAGCTCCTACGAGCAGTACTTC	CASSPAVTPSSYEQYF
.	TRBV20-1	TRBJ2-1	.	TGCAGTGCTGCCGGTGACAATGAGCAGTTCTTC	CSAAGDNEQFF
.	TRBV28	TRBJ1-1	.	TGTGCCAGCAGTTTAGGCAGGGCGGTAGACACTGAAGCTTTCTTT	CASSLGRAVDTEAFF
few	TRBV19	TRBJ1-5	.	TGTGCCAGTAGTCCCCCACAGCCCCAGCATTTT	CASSPPQPQHF
once	TRBV4-3	TRBJ2-5	TRBD2	TGCGCCAGCAGCCAAGGAGGTTCGCGGGGGGGAGGGTCGGAGACCCAGTACTTC	CASSQGGSRGGGSETQYF
.	TRBV7-6	TRBJ1-5	.	TGTGCCAGCAGCTTAGTCAGCGGAGCTCAGCCCCAGCATTTT	CASSLVSGAQPQHF
.	TRBV7-9	TRBJ1-2	.	TGCGCCAGCAGCCAAGGGTCCGGGGGGCACTATGGCTACACCTTC	CASSQGSGGHYGYTF
.	TRBV28	TRBJ2-7	TRBD1	TGTGCCAGCAGTTGGGACAGGGGGTACGAGCAGTACTTC	CASSWDRGYEQYF
.	TRBV28	TRBJ1-1	.	TGTGCCAGCAGTTTTGGAACGGGGATACAGTACACTGAAGCTTTCTTT	CASSFGTGIQYTEAFF
.	TRBV28	TRBJ2-5	TRBD1	TGTGCCAGCAGTTCTGACAGGGCCCAAGAGACCCAGTACTTC	CASSSDRAQETQYF
.	TRBV5-6	TRBJ1-1	.	TGTGCCAGCAGCCCGGCAGGAACCATGAACACTGAAGCTTTCTTT	CASSPAGTMNTEAFF
.	TRBV11-2	TRBJ1-4	.	TGTGCCAGCAGTTCCCCCGGGAGCGGAGGAAAACTGTTTTTT	CASSSPGSGGKLFF
.	TRBV28	TRBJ2-5	.	TGTGCCAGCAGAGTTCGGGAGACCCAGTACTTC	CASRVRETQYF
.	TRBV5-1	TRBJ2-5	TRBD1	TGCGCCAGCGGACAGGGGGCCCGAGAGACCCAGTACTTC	CASGQGARETQYF
few	TRBV27	TRBJ2-2	.	TGTGCCAGCAGTTTACAAGCGGGTGGGGAGCTGTTTTTT	CASSLQAGGELFF
.	TRBV4-2	TRBJ2-6	TRBD1	TGTGCCAGCAGCCACCCGACAGGGGTTGTCTCTGGGGCCAACGTCCTGACTTTC	CASSHPTGVVSGANVLTF
once	TRBV5-1	TRBJ2-7	TRBD1	TGCGCCAGCAACGCGGGACAGGGAGGCGAGCAGTACTTC	CASNAGQGGEQYF
.	TRBV28	TRBJ2-1	TRBD2	TGTGCCAGCCCCCCCCTTTCCGGGACTAGTAGGTACAATGAGCAGTTCTTC	CASPPLSGTSRYNEQFF
.	TRBV2	TRBJ2-5	.	TGTGCCAGCATCAGGGGTTCCCAAGAGACCCAGTACTTC	CASIRGSQETQYF
.	TRBV5-1	TRBJ1-2	.	TGCGCCAGCAGCCGAATCCAGGGGAACTATGGCTACACCTTC	CASSRIQGNYGYTF
.	TRBV6-5	TRBJ1-1	.	TGTGCCAGCAGTTACCCTGGCCGAACTGAAGCTTTCTTT	CASSYPGRTEAFF
.	TRBV6-5	TRBJ1-1	.	TGTGCCAGCACCTCAGGGGCCCCGAGCACTGAAGCTTTCTTT	CASTSGAPSTEAFF
.	TRBV28	TRBJ1-2	.	TGTGCCACCTCCTCTCCGCGGATTAACCTCTATGGCTACACCTTC	CATSSPRINLYGYTF
.	TRBV6-5	TRBJ2-7	TRBD1	TGTGCCAGCAGTTCCTGGGACAGGGTGTCCTACGAGCAGTACTTC	CASSSWDRVSYEQYF